These 20 T cell receptor beta chains share one sample of origin, sequenced in a study of OX40 agonist ivuxolimab in advanced cancers. TCRdb keeps only in-frame clones here, not all; method: immunoSEQ multiplex PCR. This table has 48,000 or so clones, about four fifths appearing once. This specimen was CD4+ or CD8+ T cells sorted from blood, taken in a trial of the OX40 agonist ivuxolimab. These receptors were obtained from an adult with an advanced solid tumor such as melanoma, head and neck, liver or kidney cancer.

CDR3: CASGDPGDEQYF. CDR3 nucleotide sequence: TGCGCCAGCGGGGACCCGGGGGACGAGCAGTACTTC. The rearrangement links TRBV5-1 to TRBJ2-7; D possibly corresponds to TRBD2 (6 bases). The germline V and J ends were trimmed by 7 bases and 5 bases, with 13 bases remaining between them. The CDR3 is 12 amino acids. Germline V gives CDR1 SGHRS, CDR2 YFSETQ.

J is TRBJ2-2 and V is TRBV4-3, with D possibly being TRBD2 (5 bases). Per the germline V gene, CDR1 is LGHNA and CDR2 is YSLEER. Trimming shortened V by 3 bases and J by 4 bases, and 12 bases separated the two germline ends. This CDR3 has 15 amino acids. CDR3 residues: CASSHRRAGTGELFF. The CDR3 DNA reads as TGCGCCAGCAGCCACCGCCGGGCGGGCACCGGGGAGCTGTTTTTT.

The gene calls are TRBV2 and TRBJ1-5; no clear D. CDR3 length: 14 amino acids. V was trimmed by 3 bases and J by 0 bases, leaving 6 bases between them. Germline CDR1 and CDR2: SNHLY and FYNNEI. The CDR3 nucleotides read TGTGCCAGCAGTGACTTGGCTAGCAATCAGCCCCAGCATTTT. Translating it yields CASSDLASNQPQHF. Looking up the rest from reference TRBV2 and TRBJ1-5 gives the full variable domain: EPEVTQTPSHQVTQMGQEVILRCVPISNHLYFYWYRQILGQKVEFLVSFYNNEISEKSEIFDDQFSVERPDGSNFTLKIRSTKLEDSAMYFCASSDLASNQPQHFGDGTRLSIL.

This chain links TRBV30 with TRBJ2-6, with 7 bases aligning to TRBD1. Germline loops: CDR1 GTSNPN, CDR2 SVGIG (reference sequence). V gave up 1 base and J gave up 0 bases; unmatched junction bases: 9. The CDR3 covers 18 residues. Here the CDR3 DNA reads TGTGCCTGGAGTGGTTCGGGACAGACCTTCTCTGGGGCCAACGTCCTGACTTTC. This sequence encodes CAWSGSGQTFSGANVLTF.

The chain joins TRBV7-8 to TRBJ2-5, with D perhaps being TRBD1 or TRBD2 (5 bases each). In germline, CDR1 is SGHVS, CDR2 FQNEAQ. This CDR3 has 13 residues. The V end lost 5 bases, the J end lost 5 bases, and 12 bases lay between the germline ends. CDR3 nucleotides: TGTGCCAGCAGCAACCGGGACGGGGAGACCCAGTACTTC. Protein sequence: CASSNRDGETQYF.

This chain uses TRBV9 with TRBJ2-7; 11 bases line up with TRBD1. Per the germline V gene, CDR1 is SGDLS and CDR2 is YYNGEE. This CDR3 contains 20 residues. V shed 0 bases, J shed 4 bases, and the junction held 18 bases outside the gene matches. CDR3 DNA sequence: TGTGCCAGCAGCGTAGCTACACACCCGGCTCCGGGACAGGGGGTTTACGAGCAGTACTTC. Its protein product is CASSVATHPAPGQGVYEQYF.

This clone was recorded once. The chain combines TRBV5-6 with TRBJ2-3, with D possibly being TRBD1 or TRBD2 (5 bases each). The germline V gene encodes CDR1 SGHDT and CDR2 YYEEEE. The CDR3 consists of 15 residues. Trimming pared 0 bases from V and 2 bases from J, leaving 10 bases between. The CDR3 coding sequence is TGTGCCAGCAGCTTGGACCGGGGCATCACAGATACGCAGTATTTT. Its translation is CASSLDRGITDTQYF.

This clone was detected once. This chain joins TRBV27 and TRBJ1-4, with TRBD1 matching 11 bases. The CDR3 totals 16 residues. The germline CDR1 and CDR2 sequences are MNHEY and SMNVEV (reference sequence). With 1 base clipped from V and 7 bases from J, the junction kept 5 bases outside the gene matches. CDR3 in DNA: TGTGCCAGCAGTTTATGGACAGGGGGCTTACCTGAAAAACTGTTTTTT. Amino acid sequence: CASSLWTGGLPEKLFF. Complete variable domain (other parts from reference TRBV27 and TRBJ1-4): EAQVTQNPRYLITVTGKKLTVTCSQNMNHEYMSWYRQDPGLGLRQIYYSMNVEVTDKGDVPEGYKVSRKEKRNFPLILESPSPNQTSLYFCASSLWTGGLPEKLFFGSGTQLSVL.

The J gene is TRBJ2-2, the V gene TRBV9; 11 nucleotides line up with TRBD2. This CDR3 contains 18 residues. Trimming took 1 base from V and 0 from J; bases not matched to a gene: 5. Looked up from germline, CDR1 is SGDLS and CDR2 is YYNGEE. The CDR3: CASSVLASGGTNTGELFF. CDR3 coding DNA: TGTGCCAGCAGCGTACTCGCTAGCGGGGGGACGAACACCGGGGAGCTGTTTTTT.

This chain's CDR3 is CASSSQQETQYF. For the CDR3, the DNA is TGTGCCAGCAGCTCCCAACAAGAGACCCAGTACTTC. The genes are TRBV7-3 and TRBJ2-5; D not resolved. This CDR3 has 12 residues. Germline CDR1 reads SGHTA; CDR2 reads FQGTGA. V lost 4 bases to trimming and J lost 2 bases, with 5 bases between them.

This rearrangement joins TRBV4-2 to TRBJ2-3; the match to TRBD2 covers 8 bases. Germline CDR1 and CDR2: LGHNA and YNFKEQ. The CDR3 runs to 17 residues. The V and J ends lost 1 base and 5 bases, in that order; junction bases with no gene match: 11. The CDR3: CASSQVQALAVGDTQYF. Here the CDR3 DNA reads TGTGCCAGCAGCCAAGTTCAGGCACTAGCGGTCGGAGATACGCAGTATTTT.

This clone was counted a single time. This sequence joins TRBV5-1 and TRBJ2-7, with 7 nucleotides matching TRBD2. With 0 bases clipped from V and 2 bases from J, the junction kept 5 bases outside the gene matches. The CDR3 consists of 15 residues. Germline loops: CDR1 SGHRS, CDR2 YFSETQ. CDR3 residues: CASSLASSGTYEQYF. The DNA of the CDR3 is TGCGCCAGCAGCTTGGCGTCTAGCGGAACCTACGAGCAGTACTTC.

V and J are TRBV9 and TRBJ2-4; possible D gene TRBD1, 6 bases. This CDR3 is 15 amino acids long. CDR1 and CDR2 from the germline V gene are SGDLS and YYNGEE. The V end lost 3 bases, the J end lost 6 bases, and 16 bases lay between the germline ends. The CDR3 reads CASSGGRGHINIQYF. DNA for the CDR3: TGTGCCAGCAGCGGAGGTCGGGGACATATAAACATTCAGTACTTC.

CDR3 sequence: CASSQELGLPLYYEQYF. The CDR3 region has the DNA TGCGCCAGCAGCCAAGAGCTGGGTCTCCCCCTATATTACGAGCAGTACTTC. This chain joins TRBV4-3 and TRBJ2-7; D call uncertain. V was clipped by 0 bases and J by 4 bases, with 19 bases between them. CDR3 length equals 17 residues. Germline CDR1 is LGHNA and CDR2 is YSLEER.

The chain joins TRBV5-1 to TRBJ1-6, with 9 bases matching TRBD1. The V gene's germline CDR1 is SGHRS and CDR2 YFSETQ. The CDR3 is 14 amino acids. The V and J ends lost 4 bases and 6 bases, in that order; junction bases with no gene match: 2. The CDR3 coding sequence is TGCGCCAGCAGCGGGGGACAGGGTAATTCACCCCTCCACTTT. Protein sequence: CASSGGQGNSPLHF.

The chain joins TRBV10-3 to TRBJ2-3; 7 nucleotides agree with TRBD2. The CDR3 extends over 15 amino acids. Germline CDR1 and CDR2: ENHRY and SYGVKD. With V trimmed by 1 base and J by 1 base, 2 bases remained unmatched. CDR3 DNA sequence: TGTGCCATCAGTGAGTGGGCGGGAGGCACAGATACGCAGTATTTT. This translates into CAISEWAGGTDTQYF.

This chain joins TRBV5-1 and TRBJ2-3; perhaps TRBD1 as D (5 bases). Germline CDR1 is SGHRS and CDR2 is YFSETQ. The CDR3 is made up of 13 amino acids. V was cut by 8 bases and J by 6 bases, with 16 bases left in between. CDR3 nucleotides: TGCGCCAGTCGGATGGGGCAGGCCGATACGCAGTATTTT. Its translation: CASRMGQADTQYF.

This clone was picked up a small number of times. The V gene is TRBV2, the J gene TRBJ2-7, with D uncertain. The CDR3 is 12 amino acids. CDR1 and CDR2 from the germline V gene are SNHLY and FYNNEI. V gave up 0 bases and J gave up 6 bases, with 6 bases separating them. The CDR3 DNA sequence: TGTGCCAGCAGTGAAGCGCAGGTCGAGCAGTACTTC. It codes for CASSEAQVEQYF.

J is TRBJ2-5 and V is TRBV11-1; D is uncertain. The CDR3 extends over 14 amino acids. V was trimmed by 0 bases and J by 2 bases, leaving 7 bases between them. The germline gives CDR1 SGHAT, CDR2 FQDESV (reference sequence). The chain's CDR3 is CASSLAGPQETQYF. In nucleotides, the CDR3 is TGTGCCAGCAGCTTAGCAGGACCACAAGAGACCCAGTACTTC.

The gene calls are TRBV14 and TRBJ1-2; maybe TRBD1 (5 bases). The CDR3 has 14 amino acids. V was cut by 4 bases and J by 4 bases, with 13 bases left in between. The germline CDR1 and CDR2 sequences are SGHDN and FVKESK. CDR3 region: CASSPGPGAYGYTF. The DNA for the CDR3 is TGTGCCAGCAGCCCGGGACCCGGGGCCTATGGCTACACCTTC.